This is a list of T cell receptor beta chains from one sample in a study of T cells in Graves' hyperthyroidism and ophthalmopathy. From the multiplex PCR reads, TCRdb called clonotypes with MiXCR, one entry per CDR3 protein. The sample includes about 580,000 distinct CDR3 sequences, 46% seen only once; the top ten take around 7.7%. Material for sequencing was peripheral blood or thyroid tissue (not recorded which). These receptors all stem from a woman younger than 30 with Graves' hyperthyroidism. The CDR3 runs from the conserved cysteine through the conserved F or W. A D gene is named only where the DNA matches it firmly. Clone size is stated in some rows and not others, as once, few, many or a class when expanded.

v_gene	j_gene	d_gene	abundance	CDR3nt	CDR3aa
TRBV2	TRBJ1-4	.	many	TGTGCCAGCAGCCGGGATGCTCTTGCAACTAATGAAAAACTGTTTTTT	CASSRDALATNEKLFF
TRBV2	TRBJ2-7	TRBD2	.	TGTGCCAGCAGCTCGGTGCCTAGCGGGAGATACGAGCAGTACTTC	CASSSVPSGRYEQYF
TRBV2	TRBJ1-6	TRBD1	.	TGTGCCAGCAGTCAGACAGGGGGTTGGAATTCACCCCTCCACTTT	CASSQTGGWNSPLHF
TRBV24-1	TRBJ2-7	TRBD2	.	TGTGCCACCAGTGGGACTAGCGTCTCCTACAATGAGCAGTACTTC	CATSGTSVSYNEQYF
TRBV10-3	TRBJ2-2	.	.	TGTGCCATCAGCGCGACACCGATATCGAACACCGGGGAGCTGTTTTTT	CAISATPISNTGELFF
TRBV30	TRBJ1-3	.	.	TGTGCCTGGAGTGTACTAGGAAACACCATATATTTT	CAWSVLGNTIYF
TRBV27	TRBJ2-7	TRBD1	many	TGCGCCAGCAGTTCGACAGGGGGCTACGAGCAGTACTTC	CASSSTGGYEQYF
TRBV29-1	TRBJ2-4	TRBD2	.	TGCAGCGTTGAAACTAGCGGAAACATTCAGTACTTC	CSVETSGNIQYF
TRBV11-2	TRBJ2-7	TRBD1	.	TGTGCCAGCAGCGATGACAGGGGGCGCGGGGAGCTGTACTTC	CASSDDRGRGELYF
TRBV29-1	TRBJ1-5	TRBD1	.	TGCAGCTTAGTAGCGGGACAGGCTCTCAATCAGCCCCAGCATTTT	CSLVAGQALNQPQHF
TRBV20-1	TRBJ1-2	TRBD1	.	TGCAGTGCTGGTACCGGGACAGGGGGGAAGGGCTACACCTTC	CSAGTGTGGKGYTF
TRBV7-3	TRBJ2-1	.	few	TGTGCCAGCAGCTTAAGGGGGGCCTCCTACAATGAGCAGTTCTTC	CASSLRGASYNEQFF
TRBV20-1	TRBJ1-5	TRBD1	.	TGCAGTGCTAGACTCCCTAGCGGGACAGGGTGGCAGCCCCAGCATTTT	CSARLPSGTGWQPQHF
TRBV2	TRBJ2-5	.	many	TGTGCCAGCAGTTCAGGCACACCAGAGACCCAGTACTTC	CASSSGTPETQYF
TRBV24-1	TRBJ2-1	.	.	TGTGCCACCAGTGCTGGCGGACTCTCCTACAATGAGCAGTTCTTC	CATSAGGLSYNEQFF
TRBV12-3/TRBV12-4	TRBJ2-7	.	many	TGTGCCAGCAGTTTCTCCGAGACCTACGAGCAGTACTTC	CASSFSETYEQYF
TRBV20-1	TRBJ2-2	.	many	TGCAGTGCTAGCCGGGAGGAGCTGTTTTTT	CSASREELFF
TRBV11-3	TRBJ1-1	.	.	TGTGCCAGCAGCTTAGGGACTGACGGAAACACTGAAGCTTTCTTT	CASSLGTDGNTEAFF
TRBV7-9	TRBJ1-4	.	.	TGTGCCAGCAGTTGGACCGGGGCAACTAATGAAAAACTGTTTTTT	CASSWTGATNEKLFF
TRBV7-8	TRBJ1-6	.	many	TGTGCCAGCAGTAAACTTCTGCCGGGCCAAAATTCACCCCTCCACTTT	CASSKLLPGQNSPLHF
TRBV7-9	TRBJ1-5	TRBD1	.	TGTGCCAGCAGCTTAGGGACAGGCACCTACCTCGAGCATTTT	CASSLGTGTYLEHF
TRBV12-3/TRBV12-4	TRBJ1-6	.	many	TGTGCCAGCAGTTTAGGGCAAGGCCGTCCTTTAGGTTCACCCCTCCACTTT	CASSLGQGRPLGSPLHF
TRBV12-3/TRBV12-4	TRBJ2-2	.	.	TGTGCCAGCAGGCGGAGGGATGGCTCCGGGGAGCTGTTTTTT	CASRRRDGSGELFF
TRBV29-1	TRBJ2-6	TRBD1	.	TGCAGCGTTGAAGAACCGGACAGGCTCTCCTCTGGGGCCAACGTCCTGACTTTC	CSVEEPDRLSSGANVLTF
TRBV7-2	TRBJ2-5	.	many	TGTGCCAGCAGCGCCCCAGGCCGGGCAGGGAGAGAGACCCAGTACTTC	CASSAPGRAGRETQYF
TRBV3-1	TRBJ1-2	.	many	TGTGCCAGCAGCCAGGCGGGGAACTATGGCTACACCTTC	CASSQAGNYGYTF
TRBV6-5	TRBJ2-7	TRBD2	many	TGTGCCAGCAGTCACAGCGGGGACCCCTACGAGCAGTACTTC	CASSHSGDPYEQYF
TRBV24-1	TRBJ2-2	.	few	TGTGCCACCAGTGAGGCCGGCTGGACCGGGGGGCTGTTTTTT	CATSEAGWTGGLFF
TRBV6-4	TRBJ1-2	.	.	TGTGCCAGCAAAGCGGGGGACTATGGCTACACCTTC	CASKAGDYGYTF
TRBV29-1	TRBJ2-5	.	.	TGCAGCGAGGGACATAGTACGGGGACCCAGTACTTC	CSEGHSTGTQYF
TRBV10-3	TRBJ2-2	.	many	TGTGCCATCAACCCAGGCACGAACACCGGGGAGCTGTTTTTT	CAINPGTNTGELFF
TRBV5-6	TRBJ2-7	TRBD2	many	TGTGCCAGCAGCTCAGGACTAGCGGGAGTCTACGAGCAGTACTTC	CASSSGLAGVYEQYF
TRBV11-1	TRBJ1-5	.	many	TGTGCCAGCAGCTTAGGAACGGGACCCAATCAGCCCCAGCATTTT	CASSLGTGPNQPQHF
TRBV14	TRBJ2-7	.	.	TGTGCCAGCAGCCATAGTTTCCCTTCTGGGAGCCCAAACCCCTACGAGCAGTACTTC	CASSHSFPSGSPNPYEQYF
TRBV3-1	TRBJ2-2	TRBD2	few	TGTGCCAGCAGCCGCCACCTGACTAGCGCGAACACCGGGGAGCTGTTTTTT	CASSRHLTSANTGELFF
TRBV4-1	TRBJ1-1	.	few	TGCGCCAGCAGCCAAGTAGGGGGGAGCACTGAAGCTTTCTTT	CASSQVGGSTEAFF
TRBV7-9	TRBJ2-5	.	.	TGTGCCAGCAGCTTAGCGGGGGGACTCAATCAGCCCCAGTACTTC	CASSLAGGLNQPQYF
TRBV6-5	TRBJ2-5	.	few	TGTGCCAGCAGTGTGGGCAGAAGAGAGACCCAGTACTTC	CASSVGRRETQYF
TRBV7-9	TRBJ1-5	TRBD1	few	TGTGCCAGCAGCGTGACAGGGAGGAATCAGCCCCAGCATTTT	CASSVTGRNQPQHF
TRBV15	TRBJ2-3	.	few	TGTGCCACCAGCAGAGTCACTGGGACAGATACGCAGTATTTT	CATSRVTGTDTQYF
TRBV29-1	TRBJ1-2	TRBD1	many	TGCAGCGTTGAAGATACTTTAGGAACAGGGGGGGACTATGGCTACACCTTC	CSVEDTLGTGGDYGYTF
TRBV7-9	TRBJ1-2	TRBD1	.	TGTGCCAGCAGCTTAGGGGGGACAGGCCTGGGCTACACCTTC	CASSLGGTGLGYTF
TRBV13	TRBJ1-2	.	many	TGTGCCAGCAGCGTCGGGACTCTTAACTATGGCTACACCTTC	CASSVGTLNYGYTF
TRBV15	TRBJ2-2	.	few	TGTGCCACCAGCAGTGAAAGCGCTAATGAGCAGTTTTTT	CATSSESANEQFF
TRBV20-1	TRBJ2-7	TRBD2	.	TGCAGTGCTCTCCTGGGGACTAGTTCCTACGAGCAGTACTTC	CSALLGTSSYEQYF